This is a list of T cell receptor beta chains from one sample in a study of shared clonotypes between healthy human individuals. The repertoire was sequenced with immunoSEQ multiplex PCR; TCRdb's copy has only in-frame clones and lacks some. The repertoire has more than 1,200,000 clones, 98% of them found once; the top ten carry 0.36%. The sequenced sample was naive CD4+ T cells sorted from blood. The receptors come from a man aged 25 to 45 in good health. CDR3s include the opening cysteine and the closing phenylalanine or tryptophan. D genes are given only for firm matches. Clone sizes are given selectively: once, few, many, or a class where the clone is expanded.

TGTGCCAGCAGCTCTGCACAGTCCTCCTACAATGAGCAGTTCTTC	CASSSAQSSYNEQFF	TRBV5-4	TRBJ2-1	NA	NA
TGCGCCAGCAGCGGGGACTTCAATGAGCAGTTCTTC	CASSGDFNEQFF	TRBV5-1	TRBJ2-1	NA	NA
TGTGCCTGGAGTGTGGGAGGGCCGAATCAGCCCCAGCATTTT	CAWSVGGPNQPQHF	TRBV30	TRBJ1-5	NA	NA
TGCGCCAGCAGCTTGGAAGGGGGCAAGTCCAAGCAGTACTTC	CASSLEGGKSKQYF	TRBV5-1	TRBJ2-7	NA	TRBD1
TGTGCCAGCAGTGAAACGCTACGGGTGCCTGGAAACACCATATATTTT	CASSETLRVPGNTIYF	TRBV6-1	TRBJ1-3	NA	NA
TGTGCCAGCAGCCCAGTCCTTATCAAGACCACTGAAGCTTTCTTT	CASSPVLIKTTEAFF	TRBV27	TRBJ1-1	NA	NA
TGTGCCAGCAGCTCCTGGGCCCGCGGTCCAGATACGCAGTATTTT	CASSSWARGPDTQYF	TRBV9	TRBJ2-3	NA	NA
TGTGCCAGCGATACAAGGAGGGGGATCACAGATACGCAGTATTTT	CASDTRRGITDTQYF	TRBV2	TRBJ2-3	NA	NA
TGCGCCAGCAGCTTGGTGTCTCAGTCTGGGGAGCAGTACTTC	CASSLVSQSGEQYF	TRBV5-1	TRBJ2-7	NA	NA
TGCGCCAGCAGCTTGGATCTGTTTGGAGGCTACACCTTC	CASSLDLFGGYTF	TRBV5-1	TRBJ1-2	NA	NA
TGTGCCAGCACCAACACCGGCCGCATGAACACTGAAGCTTTCTTT	CASTNTGRMNTEAFF	TRBV6-1	TRBJ1-1	NA	NA
TGTGCCAGCAGTTTTAGCAGGGCTTCGGGGGAGCAGTACTTC	CASSFSRASGEQYF	TRBV28	TRBJ2-7	NA	NA
TGTGCCAGCAGTCCTAGCACATACAATGAGCAGTTCTTC	CASSPSTYNEQFF	TRBV6-5	TRBJ2-1	NA	NA
TGTGCCAGCAGGGATTATAGCAATCAGCCCCAGCATTTT	CASRDYSNQPQHF	TRBV28	TRBJ1-5	NA	NA
TGTGCCAGCTCACCGGCTGGTGAGCAGTTCTTC	CASSPAGEQFF	TRBV18	TRBJ2-1	NA	NA
TGTGCCAGCAGTTTATTTGGGGGGACAGCAAACAATCAGCCCCAGCATTTT	CASSLFGGTANNQPQHF	TRBV27	TRBJ1-5	NA	TRBD1
TGTGCCTCTCAGACTCAGTTCGTAAAGGAGACCCAGTACTTC	CASQTQFVKETQYF	TRBV30	TRBJ2-5	NA	NA
TGTGCCAGCAGGCGACAGGGGGTAGAGACCCAGTACTTC	CASRRQGVETQYF	TRBV14	TRBJ2-5	NA	TRBD1
TGTGCCAGCAGTGAGCAACAGGGGGCAGAAGATGGCTACACCTTC	CASSEQQGAEDGYTF	TRBV25-1	TRBJ1-2	NA	TRBD1
TGTGCCAGTAGCCGAACAGGGTTTCCCTACGAGCAGTACTTC	CASSRTGFPYEQYF	TRBV19	TRBJ2-7	NA	NA
TGTGCCAGCAGTTGGACCGGGTTTAGTGAGCAGTTCTTC	CASSWTGFSEQFF	TRBV6-4	TRBJ2-1	NA	NA
TGTGCCATCATACAGGGGGGGGACTACACTGAAGCTTTCTTT	CAIIQGGDYTEAFF	TRBV10-3	TRBJ1-1	NA	TRBD1
TGCGCCAGCAGCTCCCTTCCCGGGACAGGTATCGAGCTGTTTTTT	CASSSLPGTGIELFF	TRBV5-1	TRBJ2-2	NA	TRBD1
TGTGCCAGCTCACTTTCAGACAGAACCACTGAAGCTTTCTTT	CASSLSDRTTEAFF	TRBV18	TRBJ1-1	NA	NA
TGTGCCACCAGCAGAGAGGCCGGGACTAGCGGGGCCTACGAGCAGTACTTC	CATSREAGTSGAYEQYF	TRBV15	TRBJ2-7	NA	TRBD2
TGTGCCAGCTCACCGATCAGTCAAGAGACCCAGTACTTC	CASSPISQETQYF	TRBV18	TRBJ2-5	once	NA
TGTGCCAGCAGCCGCCCGGGAGGGTACAATGAGCAGTTCTTC	CASSRPGGYNEQFF	TRBV14	TRBJ2-1	NA	TRBD2
TGTGCCAGCAGCATGGGCCCATTGCGTCTGGACATTCAGTACTTC	CASSMGPLRLDIQYF	TRBV11-2	TRBJ2-4	NA	NA
TGCAGCGTGGCCGGGACCATCTCCTACGAGCAGTACTTC	CSVAGTISYEQYF	TRBV29-1	TRBJ2-7	NA	NA
TGTGCCAGCAGCTCCCGACAGGGGAATCAGCCCCAGCATTTT	CASSSRQGNQPQHF	TRBV7-2	TRBJ1-5	NA	TRBD1
TGCGCCAGCAGCCACGGGAGCCAGGAGACCCAGTACTTC	CASSHGSQETQYF	TRBV4-1	TRBJ2-5	NA	NA
TGTGCCAGCAGTTACGACCAGAGGCTGTTGAACACTGAAGCTTTCTTT	CASSYDQRLLNTEAFF	TRBV6-5	TRBJ1-1	NA	NA
TGTGCCAGCAGTGTTAGCGGGAGGGCCTCCGATACGCAGTATTTT	CASSVSGRASDTQYF	TRBV6-4	TRBJ2-3	NA	TRBD2
TGTGCCAGCTCACCAAGGGGGACCAATGAGCAGTTCTTC	CASSPRGTNEQFF	TRBV18	TRBJ2-1	once	NA
TGCGCCAGCAGCCAACAGGGGACTGAAGCTTTCTTT	CASSQQGTEAFF	TRBV4-3	TRBJ1-1	NA	NA
TGTGCCAGCAGTAAGACTAGCGGGCTTACCTACGAGCAGTACTTC	CASSKTSGLTYEQYF	TRBV27	TRBJ2-7	NA	TRBD2
TGCGCCAGCAGCTGGCTTATGACCGGGGAGCTGTTTTTT	CASSWLMTGELFF	TRBV5-1	TRBJ2-2	NA	NA
TGTGCCAGCAGCTTACTAGCGGGAGTGGTGAATGAGCAGTTCTTC	CASSLLAGVVNEQFF	TRBV7-9	TRBJ2-1	NA	TRBD2
TGTGCCAGTAGTATGACGGGGAGGGATCACGGCTACACCTTC	CASSMTGRDHGYTF	TRBV19	TRBJ1-2	NA	NA
TGTGCCAGCAGGGAAACAGGGGCCTGGAACACTGAAGCTTTCTTT	CASRETGAWNTEAFF	TRBV28	TRBJ1-1	NA	TRBD1
TGTGCCAGCAGTTTGAAGGCGGGAGGGCCTATTTACAATGAGCAGTTCTTC	CASSLKAGGPIYNEQFF	TRBV28	TRBJ2-1	NA	TRBD2
TGCGCCAGCAGCCAAGCGGGTGGTATCCAGCCCCAGCATTTT	CASSQAGGIQPQHF	TRBV4-1	TRBJ1-5	once	NA
TGTGCCAGCAGGGACGGCTGGATACCCCCCGGGGAGCTGTTTTTT	CASRDGWIPPGELFF	TRBV6-5	TRBJ2-2	NA	NA
TGCGCCAGCAGCTTGGGACTAGTATCCCCCTACAATGAGCAGTTCTTC	CASSLGLVSPYNEQFF	TRBV5-1	TRBJ2-1	NA	NA
TGTGCCAGCAGGTACACAGCTTCGAACACTGAAGCTTTCTTT	CASRYTASNTEAFF	TRBV2	TRBJ1-1	NA	NA
TGTGCCAGCAGTACGTTCATAAGGAACACTGAAGCTTTCTTT	CASSTFIRNTEAFF	TRBV6-5	TRBJ1-1	NA	NA
TGCGCCAGCAGTGCACGACAGTCAACAGATACGCAGTATTTT	CASSARQSTDTQYF	TRBV10-1	TRBJ2-3	NA	NA
TGTGCCAGTAGTTCGCCTAGCGGGAGGGCCACAGATACGCAGTATTTT	CASSSPSGRATDTQYF	TRBV19	TRBJ2-3	NA	TRBD2
TGTGCCAGCTGGAGATCCGGACCTTCCTACAATGAGCAGTTCTTC	CASWRSGPSYNEQFF	TRBV27	TRBJ2-1	once	NA
TGCGCCAGCAGCCAATTCCCCAAGGGAAGGAGCGGGAGCGGGTACGAGCAGTACTTC	CASSQFPKGRSGSGYEQYF	TRBV4-1	TRBJ2-7	NA	TRBD2
TGTGCCAGCACCGACCCCGGGACAGCCCCGCGACGGGGACAGACTGAAGCTTTCTTT	CASTDPGTAPRRGQTEAFF	TRBV7-9	TRBJ1-1	NA	TRBD1
TGTGCCAGCACGACTTGGGGGGTGGAGACCCAGTACTTC	CASTTWGVETQYF	TRBV27	TRBJ2-5	NA	NA
TGTGCCAGCAGCTTTTCCCCGGGCAGAGGCACAGATACGCAGTATTTT	CASSFSPGRGTDTQYF	TRBV7-9	TRBJ2-3	NA	NA
TGTGCCAGCTCACCGTCGACAGCTTATGGAAACACCATATATTTT	CASSPSTAYGNTIYF	TRBV18	TRBJ1-3	NA	NA
TGTGCCAGCAGTAATCCGGGACAGGGTTTCTCCGAGCAGTACTTC	CASSNPGQGFSEQYF	TRBV6-5	TRBJ2-7	NA	TRBD1
TGTGCCAGCAGGACCCCCTCTGGGGCCAACGTCCTGACTTTC	CASRTPSGANVLTF	TRBV28	TRBJ2-6	NA	NA
TGTGCCAGCAGCTTTGTTGTGCGGGGAGACGACGCTTTCTTT	CASSFVVRGDDAFF	TRBV7-9	TRBJ1-1	NA	NA